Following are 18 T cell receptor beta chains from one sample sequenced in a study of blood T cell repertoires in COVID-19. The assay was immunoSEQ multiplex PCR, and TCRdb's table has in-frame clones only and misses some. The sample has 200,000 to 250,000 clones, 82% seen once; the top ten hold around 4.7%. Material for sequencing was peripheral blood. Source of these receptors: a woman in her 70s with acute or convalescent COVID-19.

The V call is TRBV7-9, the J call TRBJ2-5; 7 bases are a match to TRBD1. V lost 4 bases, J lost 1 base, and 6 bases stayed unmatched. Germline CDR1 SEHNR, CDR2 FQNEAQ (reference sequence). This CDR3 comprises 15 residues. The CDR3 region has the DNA TGTGCCAGCAGCTCCCAAACAGGGGTCCAAGAGACCCAGTACTTC. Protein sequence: CASSSQTGVQETQYF.

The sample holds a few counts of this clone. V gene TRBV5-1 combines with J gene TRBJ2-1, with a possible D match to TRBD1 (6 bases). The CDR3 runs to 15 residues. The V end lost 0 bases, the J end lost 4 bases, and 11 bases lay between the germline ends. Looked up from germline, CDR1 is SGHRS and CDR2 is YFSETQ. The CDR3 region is CASSLGTVKYNEQFF. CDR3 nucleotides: TGCGCCAGCAGCTTGGGGACAGTGAAGTACAATGAGCAGTTCTTC.

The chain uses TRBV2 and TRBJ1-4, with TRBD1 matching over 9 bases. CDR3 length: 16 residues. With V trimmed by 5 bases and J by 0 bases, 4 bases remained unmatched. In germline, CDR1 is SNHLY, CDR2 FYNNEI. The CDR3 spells CASSRQGDATNEKLFF. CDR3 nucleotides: TGTGCCAGCAGTAGACAGGGGGACGCAACTAATGAAAAACTGTTTTTT.

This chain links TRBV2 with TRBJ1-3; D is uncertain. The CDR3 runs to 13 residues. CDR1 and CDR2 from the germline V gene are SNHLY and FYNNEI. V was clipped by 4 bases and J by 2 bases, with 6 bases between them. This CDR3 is CASSASTGNTIYF. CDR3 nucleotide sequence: TGTGCCAGCAGTGCATCCACTGGAAACACCATATATTTT.

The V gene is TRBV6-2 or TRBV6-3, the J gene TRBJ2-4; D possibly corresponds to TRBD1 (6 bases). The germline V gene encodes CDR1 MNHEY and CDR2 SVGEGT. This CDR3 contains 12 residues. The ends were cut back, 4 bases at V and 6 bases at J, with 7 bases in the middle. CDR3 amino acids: CASSWTVNIQYF. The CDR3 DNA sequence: TGTGCCAGCAGTTGGACAGTAAACATTCAGTACTTC.

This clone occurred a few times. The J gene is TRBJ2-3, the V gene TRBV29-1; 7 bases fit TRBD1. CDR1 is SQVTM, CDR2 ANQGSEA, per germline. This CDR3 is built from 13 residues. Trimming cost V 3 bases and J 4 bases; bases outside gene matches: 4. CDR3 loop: CSVEKTGPDTQYF. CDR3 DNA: TGCAGCGTTGAGAAGACAGGGCCAGATACGCAGTATTTT.

DNA for the CDR3: TGTGCCAGCAGTCCGCCGGGGGGTGACACCGGGGAGCTGTTTTTT. Protein product: CASSPPGGDTGELFF. The chain is built from TRBV6-2 or TRBV6-3 and TRBJ2-2, with 7 nucleotides matching TRBD2. Germline lookup yields CDR1 MNHEY and CDR2 SVGEGT. The CDR3 has 15 residues. V dropped 5 bases and J dropped 3; count of bases not matched to a gene: 6.

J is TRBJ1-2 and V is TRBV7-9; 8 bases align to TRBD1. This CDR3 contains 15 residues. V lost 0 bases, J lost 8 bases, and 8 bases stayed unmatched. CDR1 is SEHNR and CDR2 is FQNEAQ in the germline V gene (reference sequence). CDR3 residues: CASSLAVRGRLGYTF. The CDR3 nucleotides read TGTGCCAGCAGCTTAGCCGTCAGGGGGCGATTAGGCTACACCTTC.

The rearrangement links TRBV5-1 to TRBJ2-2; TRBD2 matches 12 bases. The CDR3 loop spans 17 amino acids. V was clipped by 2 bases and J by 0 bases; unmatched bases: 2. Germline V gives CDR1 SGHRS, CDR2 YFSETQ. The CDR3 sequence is CASSFTSGGSNTGELFF. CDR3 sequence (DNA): TGCGCCAGCAGCTTTACTAGCGGGGGGTCGAACACCGGGGAGCTGTTTTTT.

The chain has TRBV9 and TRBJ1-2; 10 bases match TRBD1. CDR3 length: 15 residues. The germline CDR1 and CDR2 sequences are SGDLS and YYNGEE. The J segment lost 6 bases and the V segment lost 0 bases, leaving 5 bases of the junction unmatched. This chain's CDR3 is CASSVVGTGANGYTF. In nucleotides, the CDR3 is TGTGCCAGCAGCGTAGTAGGGACAGGGGCAAATGGCTACACCTTC.

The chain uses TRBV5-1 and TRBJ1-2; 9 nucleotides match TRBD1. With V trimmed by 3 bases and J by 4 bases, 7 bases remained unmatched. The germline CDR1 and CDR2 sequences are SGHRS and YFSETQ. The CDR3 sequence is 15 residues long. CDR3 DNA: TGCGCCAGCAGCTCCGACAGGGGGATGAGCTATGGCTACACCTTC. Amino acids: CASSSDRGMSYGYTF.

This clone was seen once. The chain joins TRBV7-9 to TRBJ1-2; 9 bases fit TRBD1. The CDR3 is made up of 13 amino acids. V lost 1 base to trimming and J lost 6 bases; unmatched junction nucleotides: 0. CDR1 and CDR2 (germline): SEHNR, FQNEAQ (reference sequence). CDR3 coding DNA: TGTGCCAGCAGCTTAGGACAGGGGGATGGCTACACCTTC. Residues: CASSLGQGDGYTF.

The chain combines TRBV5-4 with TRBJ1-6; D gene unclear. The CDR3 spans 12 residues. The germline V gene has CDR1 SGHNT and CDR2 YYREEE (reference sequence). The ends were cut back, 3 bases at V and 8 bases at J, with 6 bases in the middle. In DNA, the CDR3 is TGTGCCAGCAGCTACCCGGATTCACCCCTCCACTTT. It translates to CASSYPDSPLHF.

CDR3 amino acids: CASSLGGRWNEQFF. Written as DNA, the CDR3 is TGTGCCAGCAGCTTAGGCGGGCGGTGGAATGAGCAGTTCTTC. V is TRBV5-4 and J is TRBJ2-1, with D tentatively TRBD2 (5 bases). Germline V lookup: CDR1 SGHNT, CDR2 YYREEE (reference sequence). The V and J ends lost 2 bases and 7 bases respectively, with 13 bases between them. This CDR3 contains 14 residues. Using reference TRBV5-4 and TRBJ2-1 for the parts outside the CDR3, the full variable domain is ETGVTQSPTHLIKTRGQQVTLRCSSQSGHNTVSWYQQALGQGPQFIFQYYREEENGRGNFPPRFSGLQFPNYSSELNVNALELDDSALYLCASSLGGRWNEQFFGPGTRLTVL.

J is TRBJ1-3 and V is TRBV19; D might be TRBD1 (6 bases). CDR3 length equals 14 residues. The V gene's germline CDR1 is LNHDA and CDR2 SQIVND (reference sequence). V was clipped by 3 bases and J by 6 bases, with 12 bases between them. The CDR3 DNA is TGTGCCAGTAGTATTTTGGGACACGAAAACACCATATATTTT. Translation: CASSILGHENTIYF.

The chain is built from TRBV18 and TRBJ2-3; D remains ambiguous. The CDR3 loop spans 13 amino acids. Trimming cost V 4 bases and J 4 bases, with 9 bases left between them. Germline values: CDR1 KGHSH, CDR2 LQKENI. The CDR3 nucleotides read TGTGCCAGCTCACAGGTTCGGGCAGATACGCAGTATTTT. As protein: CASSQVRADTQYF. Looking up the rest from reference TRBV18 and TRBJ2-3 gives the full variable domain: NAGVMQNPRHLVRRRGQEARLRCSPMKGHSHVYWYRQLPEEGLKFMVYLQKENIIDESGMPKERFSAEFPKEGPSILRIQQVVRGDSAAYFCASSQVRADTQYFGPGTRLTVL.

CDR3 protein: CASSFWDRDNEQFF. CDR3 nucleotides: TGCGCCAGCAGCTTTTGGGACAGGGACAATGAGCAGTTCTTC. The chain has TRBV5-1 and TRBJ2-1; 9 bases are a match to TRBD1. The CDR3 runs to 14 residues. CDR1 is SGHRS and CDR2 is YFSETQ in the germline V gene. V trimming: 2 bases; J trimming: 5 bases; junction bases outside the gene matches: 2. Drawing the rest from reference TRBV5-1 and TRBJ2-1, the complete variable domain is KAGVTQTPRYLIKTRGQQVTLSCSPISGHRSVSWYQQTPGQGLQFLFEYFSETQRNKGNFPGRFSGRQFSNSRSEMNVSTLELGDSALYLCASSFWDRDNEQFFGPGTRLTVL.

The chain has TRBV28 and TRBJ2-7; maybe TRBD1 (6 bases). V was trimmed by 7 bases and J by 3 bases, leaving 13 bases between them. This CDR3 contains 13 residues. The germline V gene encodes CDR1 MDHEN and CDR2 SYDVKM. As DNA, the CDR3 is TGTGCCAGCACCTACCTCAGGGGCTACGAGCAGTACTTC. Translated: CASTYLRGYEQYF.